This T cell receptor beta chain was recorded in a study of shared clonotypes between healthy human individuals. Study-level findings and limits: Between a handful of donors, naive CD4 clonotypes were shared at a level of around 5.2%.

Comment on this clone: Its cognate antigen is unknown.

The V and J ends lost 1 base and 1 base respectively, with 8 bases between them. Germline V gene lookup returns CDR1 SEHNR and CDR2 FQNEAQ (reference sequence). The CDR3 is 14 amino acids. Generated by immunoSEQ multiplex PCR, the TCRdb table keeps only in-frame clones and is missing some. The table records about 92,000 clones, 60% to 75% of them present only once. The TCR originated in a man between 25 and 39 years old in good health. The sequenced material came from memory CD8+ T cells sorted from blood. Subset here: CD45RO+ cells pooled with CCR7-negative TemRA cells. The chain joins TRBV7-9 to TRBJ2-7; D may be TRBD1 or TRBD2 (5 bases each). The CDR3 is CASSLGGPSYEQYF. The CDR3 DNA sequence: TGTGCCAGCAGCTTAGGGGGACCATCCTACGAGCAGTACTTC.